These T cell receptor beta chains were read from a single sample in a study of T cells in localized non-small cell lung cancer. Clones were sequenced by immunoSEQ multiplex PCR, and TCRdb holds only the in-frame ones, with some missing. The sample includes some 10,000 clones, roughly 77% of them seen just once. Specimen: peripheral blood, collected before any cancer treatment. All receptors come from a male donor aged 60 or over with stage I lung adenocarcinoma. Both conserved end residues are part of each CDR3. Expanded clones get a size class; other rows say once, few or many, or leave the size out.

J gene | clone size | V gene | CDR3 protein
TRBJ1-2 | few | TRBV5-1 | CASSYGTANYGYTF
TRBJ2-3 | - | TRBV2 | CASSESGGGRQYF
TRBJ1-4 | - | TRBV4-2 | CASSQGVREGEKLFF
TRBJ2-3 | - | TRBV6-1 | CASRVLAGVSDTQYF
TRBJ2-3 | - | TRBV5-1 | CASSPRRGGRADTQYF
TRBJ2-7 | once | TRBV5-1 | CASSYQGGARSYEQYF
TRBJ1-2 | once | TRBV5-1 | CASSGQGGNYGYTF
TRBJ1-1 | - | TRBV28 | CASSPLTSRGYTEAFF
TRBJ1-6 | few | TRBV28 | CASSLGGLNSPLHF
TRBJ1-1 | - | TRBV29-1 | CSAESGGGTEAFF
TRBJ1-2 | - | TRBV10-3 | CAIRLGQGSNYGYTF
TRBJ1-2 | - | TRBV6-5 | CASSPQGALLYGYTF
TRBJ1-1 | - | TRBV7-8 | CASRRVMNTEAFF
TRBJ1-2 | - | TRBV29-1 | CSVNGGNGYTF
TRBJ1-5 | - | TRBV18 | CASSPRGGRNQPQHF
TRBJ2-3 | - | TRBV7-9 | CASSRGGGAPDTQYF
TRBJ2-3 | - | TRBV5-1 | CASSIARDTDTQYF
TRBJ2-7 | - | TRBV19 | CASSAITGGEQYF
TRBJ2-3 | - | TRBV19 | CASSPDSSGYTDTQYF
TRBJ2-7 | few | TRBV19 | CAVTGGDEQYF
TRBJ1-2 | - | TRBV28 | CASKVGWGHNYGYTF
TRBJ2-3 | - | TRBV21-1 | CASSKMRGLNCSTDTQYF
TRBJ1-1 | - | TRBV5-4 | CASSPRKGRGNQEAFF
TRBJ2-3 | - | TRBV6-6 | CASSRLVDTQYF
TRBJ2-1 | - | TRBV7-2 | CASSLVALSYNEQFF
TRBJ1-6 | - | TRBV15 | CATSSSHNSPLHF
TRBJ2-2 | - | TRBV4-2 | CASSQDTRAFTGELFF
TRBJ1-5 | - | TRBV18 | CASSPSFGGAGQPQHF
TRBJ2-2 | once | TRBV11-3 | CASSPAGSYTGELFF
TRBJ2-4 | - | TRBV2 | CASTGRAAKNIQYF
TRBJ1-2 | - | TRBV5-1 | CASKLVTSNYGYTF
TRBJ1-5 | - | TRBV6-9 | CATRGPGQPQHF
TRBJ1-5 | few | TRBV5-8 | CASSRSGGRIQHF
TRBJ2-3 | - | TRBV19 | CASGDRAGDTQYF
TRBJ2-7 | - | TRBV7-2 | CASSLTSSYEQYF
TRBJ1-3 | - | TRBV5-1 | CASSWGLGNTIYF
TRBJ1-5 | medium-sized | TRBV25-1 | CASSEFGENQPQHF
TRBJ1-1 | few | TRBV7-2 | CASSLKYRGAEAFF
TRBJ1-5 | - | TRBV6-6 | CASRKGGGSNQPQHF
TRBJ2-3 | - | TRBV7-8 | CASSSTIGTSGGGTQYF
TRBJ2-1 | few | TRBV5-1 | CASSPRGLAGGQRGDEQFF
TRBJ2-7 | once | TRBV6-5 | CASSERLEHYEQYF
TRBJ2-7 | - | TRBV18 | CASSQRTSGAYEQYF
TRBJ2-5 | - | TRBV4-2 | CASSQMGTDLRETQYF
TRBJ1-1 | few | TRBV19 | CASSNRDGTEAFF
TRBJ1-6 | - | TRBV27 | CASSLSVGQGVSYNSPLHF
TRBJ2-5 | - | TRBV7-2 | CASSPTQLPAETQYF
TRBJ1-4 | once | TRBV6-4 | CASSRDRDEKLFF
TRBJ1-1 | - | TRBV19 | CASRDSYSGTGALAEAFF
TRBJ1-5 | - | TRBV28 | CASSSFFSRDSVTHF
TRBJ2-3 | - | TRBV2 | CASRQFRDSTDTQYF